This T cell receptor beta chain was identified in a study of CD8 T cells in Susac syndrome (dated by TCRdb to 2018 to 2020). About the study as a whole: Repertoire sequencing was used to test whether CD8+ T cell activation and differentiation in Susac syndrome was antigen driven. The study compared CD8+ T cell repertoire clonality among roughly 12 healthy donors, around 14 Susac syndrome patients and 15 or so multiple sclerosis patients. Broader findings and caveats from the paper: The TCR sequencing and HLA analysis was acknowledged to have included a relatively small number of individuals.

The germline V gene (reference sequence) provides CDR1 MNHEY and CDR2 SMNVEV. The CDR3 holds 15 amino acids from the cysteine to the phenylalanine. Just the 45-base CDR3 DNA is kept, in frame starting at base 1. From V the trimming removes 5 bases and from J it removes 9 bases, while the gene matches leave 11 bases of the junction unaccounted for. High-throughput TCR beta sequencing profiled peripheral blood CD8+ and CD4+ T cells from healthy donors, Susac syndrome patients and multiple sclerosis patients. The multiple sclerosis controls were treatment-naive patients who had stable or active relapsing-remitting disease and met the revised McDonald criteria. Bulk CD8+ and CD4+ T cells were purified magnetically by negative isolation, whereas CD8+ TEMRA cells were enriched by FACS. Blood was collected in EDTA tubes and processed within 24 hours, with PBMCs isolated through density gradient centrifugation. PBMCs intended for TCR sequencing were cryopreserved in liquid nitrogen and thawed later in a water bath at 37 degrees C. The sorted or isolated CD4+, CD8+ and CD8+ TEMRA cells had a purity of 90% or higher.

RNA was extracted with the RNeasy kit and about 0.5 to 1 ug was reverse transcribed using random hexamers. The immunoSEQ multiplex PCR assay, covering 54 Vbeta and 13 Jbeta segments, was used to amplify TCR beta CDR3 regions. PCR amplification bias was corrected by using a synthetic template baseline for primer optimization and computational correction. The study's processing was this. Reads were annotated to V, D and J genes per IMGT and analyzed with immunoSEQ Analyzer, keeping only productive sequences. To calculate clonality, Shannon entropy was normalized by log2 of the number of productive unique sequences and then subtracted from one. For each patient and control, public and private clones were evaluated within the 100 most prevalent clones. Susac-specific clones were defined as absent from healthy and MS cohorts, 1052 published viral clones and other ImmuneACCESS disease sequences. TCRdb ran its own pipeline on the public reads, namely fastp trimming at Q25 and MiXCR clone calling, and kept in-frame beta chains. Under each unique CDR3 protein, matching rows form one entry showing the most common genes and DNA. The V and J calls follow TCRdb's processing rather than the paper's. The sample table shows some 450,000 distinct CDR3 sequences, and 85% to 90% are seen once. The ten largest clones represent under 0.15% of the sample.

With regard to this clonotype: This clone's antigen is unknown. Base qualities are not at hand, and no much larger clone is one base apart.

The sample comprised CD8+ T cells from PBMCs. Recombination connected TRBV27 to TRBJ2-1, and 9 junctional nucleotides match TRBD2. The receptor's source is a human donor with multiple sclerosis. The DNA sequence is TGTGCCAGCAGTCCCCGAGGCGGGGGGGCAGGTGAGCAGTTCTTC. It is translated as CASSPRGGGAGEQFF.